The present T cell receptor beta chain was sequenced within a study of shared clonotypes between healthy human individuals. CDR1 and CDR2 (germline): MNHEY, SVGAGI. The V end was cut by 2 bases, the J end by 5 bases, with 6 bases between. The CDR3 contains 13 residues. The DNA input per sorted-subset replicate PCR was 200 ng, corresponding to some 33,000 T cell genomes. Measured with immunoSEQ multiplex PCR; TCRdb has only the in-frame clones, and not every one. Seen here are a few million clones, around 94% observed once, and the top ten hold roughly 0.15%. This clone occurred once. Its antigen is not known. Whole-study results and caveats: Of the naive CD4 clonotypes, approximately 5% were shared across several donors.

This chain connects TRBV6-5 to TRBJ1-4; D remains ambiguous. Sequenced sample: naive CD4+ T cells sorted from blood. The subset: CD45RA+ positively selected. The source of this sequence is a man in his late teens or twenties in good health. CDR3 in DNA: TGTGCCAGCAGTTACCCGGGGAATGAAAAACTGTTTTTT. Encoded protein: CASSYPGNEKLFF.